Included here is one TCR beta chain sequence, with context. Original processing methods: Quantification of nucleated cells was approximated via reference gene primer amplification. Clones were read by immunoSEQ multiplex PCR, and TCRdb kept only the in-frame ones, dropping some. The V and J calls and the clone size are those of that table, but D and trimming were determined from the DNA. The table has tens of thousands of clones, under 90% seen once. The sample comes from a study of blood T cell repertoires in COVID-19. Overall study: Donors in the United States, Italy and Spain gave samples during acute or convalescent COVID-19. Sources were T cells, B-cell-depleted T cells, or PBMCs; the material itself was cDNA or gDNA.

This clonotype was obtained from a man in his sixties or seventies with acute or convalescent COVID-19. Sequencing used peripheral blood.

For the CDR3, the DNA is TGTGCCAGCAGTTTAACCTCGGGGAACACTAACTATGGCTACACCTTC. Protein sequence: CASSLTSGNTNYGYTF. The chain links TRBV28 to TRBJ1-2; no clear D. V lost 2 bases and J 0 bases, leaving 13 bases between the germline ends. Germline V gives CDR1 MDHEN, CDR2 SYDVKM. The CDR3 is 16 amino acids.